This TCR beta chain was identified in a study of Graves' ophthalmopathy and Graves' hyperthyroidism. Study-level points and caveats: Blood repertoires reportedly contained most expanded thyroid clonotypes above 0.001 frequency. Between ophthalmopathy and stable hyperthyroidism, a 13-signature model drew a separation with nearly 90% sensitivity and about 81% specificity.

Many counts were recorded for this clonotype. As yet, its antigen is unknown. Researchers took RNA transcripts and amplified TCR beta CDR3 regions from them. HTBI primers primed a first-round RT-PCR, and a second-round multiplex PCR followed. TCRdb independently ran MiXCR on the multiplex PCR reads; one entry per CDR3 protein. The sample shows about 150,000 distinct CDR3 sequences, roughly 37% of them seen only once. The PBMCs originated from roughly 10 ml of fresh peripheral blood. This TCR came from a woman aged 40 to 55 with Graves' ophthalmopathy. The sequenced sample was peripheral blood.

CDR3 sequence (DNA): TGTGCCAGCAGCCAAGCGGGGAGCTACGAGCAGTACTTC. Protein: CASSQAGSYEQYF. The chain employs TRBV3-1 and TRBJ2-7, with TRBD2 as a possible D gene (5 bases). The CDR3 loop spans 13 amino acids. CDR1 and CDR2 (germline): LGHDT, YNNKEL (reference sequence). V lost 1 base, J lost 3 bases, and 7 bases lay in between.